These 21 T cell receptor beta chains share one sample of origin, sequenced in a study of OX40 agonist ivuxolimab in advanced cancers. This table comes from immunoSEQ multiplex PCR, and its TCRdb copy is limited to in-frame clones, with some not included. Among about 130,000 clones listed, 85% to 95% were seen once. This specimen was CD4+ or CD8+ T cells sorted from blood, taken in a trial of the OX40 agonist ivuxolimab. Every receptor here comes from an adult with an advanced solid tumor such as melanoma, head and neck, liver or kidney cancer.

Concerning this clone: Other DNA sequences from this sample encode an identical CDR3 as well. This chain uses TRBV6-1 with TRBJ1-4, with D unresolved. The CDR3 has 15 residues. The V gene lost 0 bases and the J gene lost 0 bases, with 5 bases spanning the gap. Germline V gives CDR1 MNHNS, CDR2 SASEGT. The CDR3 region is CASSEAGATNEKLFF. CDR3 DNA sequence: TGTGCCAGCAGTGAAGCGGGTGCAACTAATGAAAAACTGTTTTTT.

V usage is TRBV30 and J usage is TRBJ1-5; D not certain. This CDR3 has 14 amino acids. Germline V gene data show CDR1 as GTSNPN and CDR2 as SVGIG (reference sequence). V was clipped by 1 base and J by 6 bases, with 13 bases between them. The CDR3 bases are TGTGCCTGGAGTGACTTCTCGGGGTCTCAGCCCCAGCATTTT. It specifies CAWSDFSGSQPQHF.

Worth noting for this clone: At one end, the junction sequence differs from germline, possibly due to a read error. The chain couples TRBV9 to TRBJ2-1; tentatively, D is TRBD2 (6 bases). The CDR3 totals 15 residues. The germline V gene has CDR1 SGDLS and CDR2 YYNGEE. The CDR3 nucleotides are TGTGCCAGCACCGTAGGAGGGAGCTCCTACAATGAGCAGTTCTTC. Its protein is CASTVGGSSYNEQFF.

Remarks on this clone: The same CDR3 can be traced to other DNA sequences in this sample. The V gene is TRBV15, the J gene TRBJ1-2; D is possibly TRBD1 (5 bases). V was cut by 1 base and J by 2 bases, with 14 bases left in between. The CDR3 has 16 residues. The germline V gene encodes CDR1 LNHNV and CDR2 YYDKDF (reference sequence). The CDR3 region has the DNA TGTGCCACCAGCAGAGGGGGCGGGGGAGGAAACTATGGCTACACCTTC. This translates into CATSRGGGGGNYGYTF. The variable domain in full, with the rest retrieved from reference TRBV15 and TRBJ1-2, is DAMVIQNPRYQVTQFGKPVTLSCSQTLNHNVMYWYQQKSSQAPKLLFHYYDKDFNNEADTPDNFQSRRPNTSFCFLDIRSPGLGDTAMYLCATSRGGGGGNYGYTFGSGTRLTVV.

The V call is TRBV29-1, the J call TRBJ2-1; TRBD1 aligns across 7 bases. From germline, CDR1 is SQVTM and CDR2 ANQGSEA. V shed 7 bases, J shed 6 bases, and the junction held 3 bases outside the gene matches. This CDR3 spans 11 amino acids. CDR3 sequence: CSGRTGNEQFF. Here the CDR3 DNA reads TGCAGCGGACGGACAGGCAATGAGCAGTTCTTC.

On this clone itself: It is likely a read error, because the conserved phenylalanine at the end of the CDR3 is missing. DNA of the CDR3: TGTGCCAGCAGTTTAACCAAAGGGCCCCTTAATCAGCCCCAGCATCTT. This codes for CASSLTKGPLNQPQHL. The chain has TRBV28 and TRBJ1-5; D uncertain. Germline values: CDR1 MDHEN, CDR2 SYDVKM. This CDR3 comprises 16 residues. Trimming pared 2 bases from V and 4 bases from J, leaving 15 bases between.

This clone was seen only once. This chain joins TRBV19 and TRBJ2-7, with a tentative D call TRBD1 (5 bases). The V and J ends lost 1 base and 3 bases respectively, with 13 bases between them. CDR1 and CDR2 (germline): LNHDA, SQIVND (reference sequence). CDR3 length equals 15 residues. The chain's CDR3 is CASSIGQGMVYEQYF. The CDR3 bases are TGTGCCAGTAGTATAGGGCAGGGAATGGTCTACGAGCAGTACTTC.

The CDR3 here is CAWRIGTPVGEQYF. As DNA, the CDR3 is TGTGCCTGGAGAATAGGGACCCCCGTTGGGGAGCAGTACTTC. The chain is built from TRBV30 and TRBJ2-7; perhaps D is TRBD1 or TRBD2 (5 bases each). CDR1 and CDR2 (germline): GTSNPN, SVGIG (reference sequence). The CDR3 is 14 amino acids. V was clipped by 3 bases and J by 7 bases, with 19 bases between them.

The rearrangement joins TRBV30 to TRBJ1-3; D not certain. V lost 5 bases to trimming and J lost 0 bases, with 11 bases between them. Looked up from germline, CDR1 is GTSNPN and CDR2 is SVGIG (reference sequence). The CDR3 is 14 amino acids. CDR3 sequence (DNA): TGTGCCTGGGCAGACCGGAGCTCTGGAAACACCATATATTTT. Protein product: CAWADRSSGNTIYF.

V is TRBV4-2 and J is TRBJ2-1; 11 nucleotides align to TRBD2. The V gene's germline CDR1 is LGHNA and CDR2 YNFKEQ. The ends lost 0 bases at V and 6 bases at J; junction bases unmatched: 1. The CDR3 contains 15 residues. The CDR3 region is CASSQETSGSNEQFF. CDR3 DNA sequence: TGTGCCAGCAGCCAAGAAACTAGCGGGAGCAATGAGCAGTTCTTC.

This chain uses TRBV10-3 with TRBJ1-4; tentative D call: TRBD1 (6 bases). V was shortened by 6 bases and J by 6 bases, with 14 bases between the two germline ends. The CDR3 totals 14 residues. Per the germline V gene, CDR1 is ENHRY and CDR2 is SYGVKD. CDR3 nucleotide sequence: TGTGCCATCAGCCGGGGGGCCTCCGATGAAAAACTGTTTTTT. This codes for CAISRGASDEKLFF.

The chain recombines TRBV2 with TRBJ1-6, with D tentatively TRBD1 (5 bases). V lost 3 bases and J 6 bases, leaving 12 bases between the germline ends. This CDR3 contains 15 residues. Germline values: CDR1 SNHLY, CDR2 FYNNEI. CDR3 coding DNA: TGTGCCAGCAGTGATCAAGGGACCTTTAATTCACCCCTCCACTTT. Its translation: CASSDQGTFNSPLHF.

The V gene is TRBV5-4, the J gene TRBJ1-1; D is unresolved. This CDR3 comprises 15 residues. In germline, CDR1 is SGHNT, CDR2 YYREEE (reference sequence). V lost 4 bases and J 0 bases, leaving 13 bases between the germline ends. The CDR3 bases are TGTGCCAGCAGCGCAACTCAGCTACTGAACACTGAAGCTTTCTTT. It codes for CASSATQLLNTEAFF.

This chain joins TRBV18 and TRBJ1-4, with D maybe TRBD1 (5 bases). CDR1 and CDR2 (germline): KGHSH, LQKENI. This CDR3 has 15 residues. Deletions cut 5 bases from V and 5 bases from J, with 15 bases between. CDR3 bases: TGTGCCAGCTCATCCCGGGACTGGGGGAATGAAAAACTGTTTTTT. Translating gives CASSSRDWGNEKLFF. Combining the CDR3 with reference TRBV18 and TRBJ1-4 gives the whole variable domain NAGVMQNPRHLVRRRGQEARLRCSPMKGHSHVYWYRQLPEEGLKFMVYLQKENIIDESGMPKERFSAEFPKEGPSILRIQQVVRGDSAAYFCASSSRDWGNEKLFFGSGTQLSVL.

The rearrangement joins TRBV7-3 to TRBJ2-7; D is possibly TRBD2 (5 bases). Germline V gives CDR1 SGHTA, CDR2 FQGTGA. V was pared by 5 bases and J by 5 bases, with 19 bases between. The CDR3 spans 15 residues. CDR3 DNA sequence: TGTGCCAGCAGCCCTGTCGGGGAAGCGGTCCACGAGCAGTACTTC. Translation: CASSPVGEAVHEQYF.

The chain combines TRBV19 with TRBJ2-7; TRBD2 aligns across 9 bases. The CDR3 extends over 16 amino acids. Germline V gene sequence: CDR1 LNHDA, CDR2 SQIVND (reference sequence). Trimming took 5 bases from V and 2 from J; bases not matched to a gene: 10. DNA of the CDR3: TGTGCCAGTAGTTTTAGCGGGAGCAACCTCCCCTACGAGCAGTACTTC. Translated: CASSFSGSNLPYEQYF.

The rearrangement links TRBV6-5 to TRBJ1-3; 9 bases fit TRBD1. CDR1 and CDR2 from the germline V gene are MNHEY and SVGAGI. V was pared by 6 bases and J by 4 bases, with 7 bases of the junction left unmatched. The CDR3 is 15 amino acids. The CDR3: CASSKQGAEGNTIYF. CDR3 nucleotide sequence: TGTGCCAGCAGCAAACAGGGGGCCGAAGGAAACACCATATATTTT.

This chain's CDR3 is CASSLAGGGNTEAFF. For the CDR3, the DNA is TGTGCCAGCAGCTTGGCTGGAGGGGGCAACACTGAAGCTTTCTTT. The V and J genes are TRBV4-2 and TRBJ1-1; 7 positions agree with TRBD1. Germline V CDR1 and CDR2: LGHNA, YNFKEQ. CDR3 size: 15 residues. The junction had 8 bases not matched to a gene; V was cut back by 5 bases and J by 2 bases.

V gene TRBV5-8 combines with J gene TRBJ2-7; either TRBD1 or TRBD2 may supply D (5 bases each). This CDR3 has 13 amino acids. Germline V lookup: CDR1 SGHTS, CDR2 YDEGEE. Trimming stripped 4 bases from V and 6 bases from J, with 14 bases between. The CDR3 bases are TGTGCCAGCAGCCGGGACCCCCTGGTCGAGCAGTACTTC. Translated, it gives CASSRDPLVEQYF. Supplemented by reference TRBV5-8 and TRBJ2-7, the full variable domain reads EAGVTQSPTHLIKTRGQQATLRCSPISGHTSVYWYQQALGLGLQFLLWYDEGEERNRGNFPPRFSGRQFPNYSSELNVNALELEDSALYLCASSRDPLVEQYFGPGTRLTVT.

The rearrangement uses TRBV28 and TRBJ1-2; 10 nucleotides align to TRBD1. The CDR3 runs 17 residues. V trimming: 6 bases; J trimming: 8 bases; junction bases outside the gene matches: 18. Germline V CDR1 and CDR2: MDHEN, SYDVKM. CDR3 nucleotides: TGTGCCAGCAGCCGACAGGGGGCGCAATTCGTACATGGCGGCTACACCTTC. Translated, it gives CASSRQGAQFVHGGYTF.

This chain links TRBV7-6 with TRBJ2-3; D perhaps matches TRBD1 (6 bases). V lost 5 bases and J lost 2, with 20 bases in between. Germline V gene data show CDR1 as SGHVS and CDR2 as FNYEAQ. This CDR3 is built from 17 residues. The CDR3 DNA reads TGTGCCAGCAGCATCTGGACAGCTAGTGAGCCCACAGATACGCAGTATTTT. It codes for CASSIWTASEPTDTQYF.